This T cell receptor beta chain was sequenced during a study of shared clonotypes between healthy human individuals. Across the study: Used for every donor were three CD4 naive, three CD4 memory, two CD8 naive and one CD8 memory plate.

General study points: Sequencing depth was expected to influence donor clonotype sharing.

This table comes from immunoSEQ multiplex PCR, and its TCRdb copy is limited to in-frame clones, with some not included. The table records 2 million to 3 million clones, under 95% of them present only once. V lost 4 bases to trimming and J lost 0 bases, with 10 bases between them. CDR3 length equals 15 residues. Germline V gives CDR1 MNHNS, CDR2 SASEGT. Note on this clone: Its antigen remains unidentified.

The chain combines TRBV6-1 with TRBJ1-5, with D perhaps TRBD1 (5 bases). The receptor's source is a man between 18 and 35 years old in good health. Some clones in this sample may be carry-over from other donors' samples. Sample: naive CD4+ T cells from PBMCs. Noted subset: CD45RA+ positively selected. The CDR3: CASSGGVYSNQPQHF. DNA of the CDR3: TGTGCCAGCAGTGGAGGGGTCTATAGCAATCAGCCCCAGCATTTT.